This paragraph reports one T cell receptor beta chain. This clonotype has a count of ten or more. What this receptor recognizes is not known. Per-base quality was not reported, and no clone a single base away is much larger than it. Every donor in the study was a healthy Caucasian. The twin cohort comprised three pairs of female monozygotic twins, all aged roughly 18 to 29 years. Positive isolation kits from Invitrogen were used to isolate the CD4+ and CD8+ T cell populations. The germline V end is reduced by 6 bases and the J end by 3 bases; junction bases left unmatched: 7. The CDR3 sequence holds 15 residues, the cysteine and phenylalanine included. The read is trimmed to its CDR3 DNA, 45 bases read in frame from base 1. The germline V gene (reference sequence) provides CDR1 SEHNR and CDR2 FQNEAQ. The sample comes from a study of identical twins (TCRdb year 2016). Background on the whole study: TCR alpha and beta repertoires from monozygotic twins, unrelated adults of various ages and cord blood were deep-sequenced to test whether fetal clonotypes persist. Replicate twin experiments were performed at different times using different library preparation protocols to rule out contamination.

The full study reports these points: Because the same donors could not be followed over many years, the conclusions depended on cross-sectional statistical analysis. Recombination models systematically underestimated out-of-frame TCR alpha sharing in monozygotic twins but agreed with sharing between unrelated individuals. Compared with coincidental sharing between unrelated individuals, an excess of low generation-probability sequences was observed among out-of-frame TCR alpha sequences shared between twins. Excess twin sharing in beta out-of-frame sequences was weaker because fewer shared sequences lowered the signal-to-noise ratio. Abundant cord blood beta clonotypes carried fewer insertions; young adult naive repertoires showed a weaker similar trend, while memory repertoires showed none. Invariant T cells such as MAIT and iNKT could partly confound zero-insertion analyses, although diverse VJ usage argued against such confounding for most clonotypes.

Receptor amplification or capture employed 5' RACE. The data were produced on an Illumina HiSeq 2000. Template switching added a universal primer binding site, and the final cDNA carried a unique molecular identifier that allowed TCR cDNA molecules to be counted accurately. Specific primers in the conserved constant-segment region were used to synthesize first-strand cDNA for the TCR alpha and beta chains. To control for contamination, each cDNA library was double barcoded with a SMART-Mk sample barcode plus Illumina barcodes. Two successive PCR steps introduced TruSeq adapter sequences along with Illumina sample barcodes. TCR alpha and beta cDNA libraries were sequenced on the Illumina HiSeq platform with custom primers. The source study handled its data this way. MiGEC processed the raw reads to extract unique molecular identifiers, while MiXCR was used to determine the CDR3 positions. For each individual, recombination models were inferred using an EM algorithm with the repgenHMM and IGoR tools. The analysis of shared clonotypes was done with the tcR package in R, with sharing normalized by the product of cloneset sizes. Out-of-frame nonproductive sequences were analyzed to study raw recombination free of thymic and clonal selection effects. TCRdb took the public reads, trimmed them with fastp at Q25, ran MiXCR for clone calling and kept in-frame beta chains. One record per CDR3 amino acid sequence lists the most common genes and DNA. It is TCRdb's table, rather than the study itself, that gives the V and J calls and clone size. Present in this sample are approximately 500,000 distinct CDR3 sequences, approximately 14% of which were seen just once. The ten largest clones capture 0.35% to 0.45% of the sample.

These data were also reused for a study on yellow fever vaccine responses in identical twins. That second report states: According to the authors, in identical twins the way T cells responded to vaccination appeared partly convergent and partly personalized. In the study, vaccine-responding T cell clones were precisely tracked in identical twins.

The clonotype comes from a woman under 30 in good health. The specimen sequenced was CD4+ T cells sorted from blood. The V and J genes are TRBV7-9 and TRBJ2-5, and 10 bases in between align with TRBD1. The CDR3 in this case is CASSRDRGMEETQYF. The nucleotide sequence reads TGTGCCAGCAGTCGGGACAGGGGTATGGAAGAGACCCAGTACTTC.